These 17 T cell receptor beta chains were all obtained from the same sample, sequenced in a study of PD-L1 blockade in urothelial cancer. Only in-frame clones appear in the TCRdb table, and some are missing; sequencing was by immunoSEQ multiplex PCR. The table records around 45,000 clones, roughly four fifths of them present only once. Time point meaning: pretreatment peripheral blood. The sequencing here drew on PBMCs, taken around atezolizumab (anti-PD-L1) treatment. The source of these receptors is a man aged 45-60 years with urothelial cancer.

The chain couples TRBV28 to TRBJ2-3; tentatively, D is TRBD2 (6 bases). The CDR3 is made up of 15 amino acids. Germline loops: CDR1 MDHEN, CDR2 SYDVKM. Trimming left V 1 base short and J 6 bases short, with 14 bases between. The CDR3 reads CASSLSAGLSDTQYF. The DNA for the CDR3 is TGTGCCAGCAGTTTATCCGCGGGACTTTCGGATACGCAGTATTTT.

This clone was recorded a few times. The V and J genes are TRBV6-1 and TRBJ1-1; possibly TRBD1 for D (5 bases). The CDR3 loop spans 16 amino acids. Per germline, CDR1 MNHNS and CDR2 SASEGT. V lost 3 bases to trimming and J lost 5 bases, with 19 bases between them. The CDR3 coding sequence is TGTGCCAGCAGTGATCCAGGGTCACTGGGTTCTACTGAAGCTTTCTTT. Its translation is CASSDPGSLGSTEAFF.

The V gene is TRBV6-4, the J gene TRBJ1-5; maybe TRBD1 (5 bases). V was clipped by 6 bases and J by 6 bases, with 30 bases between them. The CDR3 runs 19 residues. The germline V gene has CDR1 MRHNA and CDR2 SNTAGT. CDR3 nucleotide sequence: TGTGCCAGCAGGCCCCGATACAGGTCCCCGATTTACTATCGTCAGCCCCAGCATTTT. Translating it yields CASRPRYRSPIYYRQPQHF.

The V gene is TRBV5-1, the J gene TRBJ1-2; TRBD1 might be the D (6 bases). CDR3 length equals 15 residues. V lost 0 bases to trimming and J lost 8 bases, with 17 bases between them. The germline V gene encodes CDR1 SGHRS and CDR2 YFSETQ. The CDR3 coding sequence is TGCGCCAGCAGCTTGGTGGCAGGGGCTCTAGAAGGCTACACCTTC. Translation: CASSLVAGALEGYTF.

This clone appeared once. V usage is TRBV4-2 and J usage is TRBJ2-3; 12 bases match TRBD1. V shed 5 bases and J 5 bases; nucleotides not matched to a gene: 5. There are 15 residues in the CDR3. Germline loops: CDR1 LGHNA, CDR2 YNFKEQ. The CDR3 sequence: CASSGGTGGKDTQYF. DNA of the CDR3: TGTGCCAGCAGCGGTGGGACAGGGGGCAAAGATACGCAGTATTTT.

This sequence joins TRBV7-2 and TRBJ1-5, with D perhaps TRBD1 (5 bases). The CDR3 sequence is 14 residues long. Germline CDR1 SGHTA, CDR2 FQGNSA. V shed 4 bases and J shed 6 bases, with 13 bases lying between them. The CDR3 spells CASSYHWGGQPQHF. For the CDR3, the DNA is TGTGCCAGCAGCTATCACTGGGGGGGTCAGCCCCAGCATTTT.

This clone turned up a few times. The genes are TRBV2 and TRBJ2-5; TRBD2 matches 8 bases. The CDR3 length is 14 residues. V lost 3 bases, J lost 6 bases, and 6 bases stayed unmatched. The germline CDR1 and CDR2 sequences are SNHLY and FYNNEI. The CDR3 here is CASSDWLAGQTQYF. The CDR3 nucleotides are TGTGCCAGCAGTGACTGGCTAGCGGGTCAGACCCAGTACTTC.

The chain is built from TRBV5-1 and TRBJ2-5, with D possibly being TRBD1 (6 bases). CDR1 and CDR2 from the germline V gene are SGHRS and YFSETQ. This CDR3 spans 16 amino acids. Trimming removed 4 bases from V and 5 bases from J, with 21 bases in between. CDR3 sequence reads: CASSLIPAGEGETQYF. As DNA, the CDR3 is TGCGCCAGCAGCCTTATCCCGGCAGGGGAAGGGGAGACCCAGTACTTC.

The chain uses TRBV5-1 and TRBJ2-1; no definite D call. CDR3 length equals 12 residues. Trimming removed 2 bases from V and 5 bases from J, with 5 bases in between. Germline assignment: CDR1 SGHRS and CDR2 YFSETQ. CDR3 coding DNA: TGCGCCAGCAGCTTCCAGGACAATGAGCAGTTCTTC. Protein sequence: CASSFQDNEQFF.

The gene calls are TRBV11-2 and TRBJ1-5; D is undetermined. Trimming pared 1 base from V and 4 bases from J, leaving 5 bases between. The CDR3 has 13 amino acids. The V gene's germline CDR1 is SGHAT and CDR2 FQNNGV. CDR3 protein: CASSLAGNQPQHF. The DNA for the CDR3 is TGTGCCAGCAGCTTAGCGGGGAATCAGCCCCAGCATTTT.

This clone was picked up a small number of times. The chain's CDR3 is CASSQSGLAGAEQFF. CDR3 in DNA: TGCGCCAGCAGCCAAAGCGGACTAGCGGGAGCTGAGCAGTTCTTC. The chain recombines TRBV4-1 with TRBJ2-1; TRBD2 matches 13 bases. The trim removed 2 bases at V and 9 bases at J, leaving 4 bases unmatched. The CDR3 runs to 15 residues. Germline CDR1 and CDR2: MGHRA and YSYEKL.

CDR3 region: CASSGRDSNTEAFF. The DNA for the CDR3 is TGTGCCAGCAGCGGGCGGGACTCAAACACTGAAGCTTTCTTT. The V gene is TRBV13, the J gene TRBJ1-1; TRBD1 might be the D (5 bases). The germline V and J ends were trimmed by 5 bases and 2 bases, with 12 bases remaining between them. Germline assignment: CDR1 PRHDT and CDR2 FYEKMQ (reference sequence). The CDR3 consists of 14 residues.

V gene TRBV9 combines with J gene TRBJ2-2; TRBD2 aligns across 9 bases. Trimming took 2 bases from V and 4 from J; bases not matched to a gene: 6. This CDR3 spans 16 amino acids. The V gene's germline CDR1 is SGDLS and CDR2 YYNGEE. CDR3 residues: CASSVGRGGPTGELFF. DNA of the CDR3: TGTGCCAGCAGCGTGGGGCGGGGGGGCCCCACCGGGGAGCTGTTTTTT.

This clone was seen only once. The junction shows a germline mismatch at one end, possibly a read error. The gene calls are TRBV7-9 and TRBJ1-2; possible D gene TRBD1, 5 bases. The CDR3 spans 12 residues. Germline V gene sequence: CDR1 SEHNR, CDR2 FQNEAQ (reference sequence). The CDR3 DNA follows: TGTGCCACCAGCGCGGGGGACTATGGCTACACCTTC. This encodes CATSAGDYGYTF.

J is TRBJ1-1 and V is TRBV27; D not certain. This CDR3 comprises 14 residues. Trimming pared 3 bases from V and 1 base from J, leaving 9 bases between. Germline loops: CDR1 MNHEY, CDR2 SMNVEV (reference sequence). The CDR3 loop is CASSFLRGNTEAFF. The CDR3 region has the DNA TGTGCCAGCAGTTTTTTGAGAGGGAACACTGAAGCTTTCTTT.

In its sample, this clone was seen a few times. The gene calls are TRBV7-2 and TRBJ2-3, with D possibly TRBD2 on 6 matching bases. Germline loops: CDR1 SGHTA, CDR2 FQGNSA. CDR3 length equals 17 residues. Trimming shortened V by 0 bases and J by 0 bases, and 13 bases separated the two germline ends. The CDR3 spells CASSLARALASTDTQYF. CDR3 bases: TGTGCCAGCAGCTTAGCGAGGGCACTAGCCAGCACAGATACGCAGTATTTT.

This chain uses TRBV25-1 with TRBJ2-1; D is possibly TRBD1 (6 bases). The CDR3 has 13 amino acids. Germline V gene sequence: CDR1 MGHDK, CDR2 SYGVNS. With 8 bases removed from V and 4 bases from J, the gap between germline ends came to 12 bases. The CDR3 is CASFPDSYNEQFF. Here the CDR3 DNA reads TGTGCCAGCTTCCCGGACAGTTACAATGAGCAGTTCTTC.